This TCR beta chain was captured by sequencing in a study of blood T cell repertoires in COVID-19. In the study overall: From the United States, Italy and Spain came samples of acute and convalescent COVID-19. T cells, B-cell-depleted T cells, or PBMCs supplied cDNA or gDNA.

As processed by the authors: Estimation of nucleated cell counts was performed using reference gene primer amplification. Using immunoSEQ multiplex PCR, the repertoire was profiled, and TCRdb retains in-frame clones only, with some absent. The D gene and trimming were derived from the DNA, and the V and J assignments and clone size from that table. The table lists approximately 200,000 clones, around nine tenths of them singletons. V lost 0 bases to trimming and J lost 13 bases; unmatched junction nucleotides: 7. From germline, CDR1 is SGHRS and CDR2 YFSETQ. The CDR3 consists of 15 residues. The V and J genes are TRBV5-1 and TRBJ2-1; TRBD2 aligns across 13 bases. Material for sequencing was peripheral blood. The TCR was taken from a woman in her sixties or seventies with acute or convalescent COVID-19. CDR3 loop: CASSLDTSGGALQFF. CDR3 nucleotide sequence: TGCGCCAGCAGCTTGGATACTAGCGGGGGGGCTTTACAGTTCTTC.